The clone carrying this T cell receptor (beta chain) was counted ten times or more. One end of the junction fails to match germline, which may point to a read error. The entry originates in a study of T cells in Graves' hyperthyroidism and ophthalmopathy. Overall study: Peripheral blood draws took place at initial diagnosis, ahead of any treatment.

TCR beta CDR3 region amplification was performed from RNA transcripts. A first-round RT-PCR of the TCR CDR3 used the HTBI primer set. TCRdb re-called the multiplex PCR reads through MiXCR, storing one row per CDR3 protein. Among about 290,000 distinct CDR3 sequences listed, more than 10% were seen once. The CDR3 contains 15 residues. In germline, CDR1 is SNHLY, CDR2 FYNNEI. V and J are TRBV2 and TRBJ2-7; TRBD2 aligns across 8 bases. Sample: blood. This TCR was recovered from a woman aged 25 to 39 with Graves' hyperthyroidism that later progressed to Graves' ophthalmopathy. This CDR3 reads CAGSPPGGDRYEQYF. The CDR3, as DNA: TGTGCCGGCAGCCCCCCGGGAGGGGATAGGTACGAGCAGTACTTC.